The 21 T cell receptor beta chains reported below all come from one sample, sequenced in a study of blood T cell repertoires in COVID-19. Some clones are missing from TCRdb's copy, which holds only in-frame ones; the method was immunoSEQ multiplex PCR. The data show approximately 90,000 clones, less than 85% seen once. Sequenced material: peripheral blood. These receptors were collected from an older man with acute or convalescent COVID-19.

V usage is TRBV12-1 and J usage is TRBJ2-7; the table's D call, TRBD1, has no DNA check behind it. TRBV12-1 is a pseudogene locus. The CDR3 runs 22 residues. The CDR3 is CASSFGGTTTGTTGGSSYEQYF. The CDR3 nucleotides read TGTGCCAGCAGCTTTGGAGGCACTACGACAGGGACAACCGGAGGGAGCTCCTACGAGCAGTACTTC.

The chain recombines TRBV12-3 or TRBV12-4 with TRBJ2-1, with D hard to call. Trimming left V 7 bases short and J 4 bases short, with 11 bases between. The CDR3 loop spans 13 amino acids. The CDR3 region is CASNPEEYNEQFF. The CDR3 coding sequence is TGTGCCAGCAACCCCGAGGAGTACAATGAGCAGTTCTTC.

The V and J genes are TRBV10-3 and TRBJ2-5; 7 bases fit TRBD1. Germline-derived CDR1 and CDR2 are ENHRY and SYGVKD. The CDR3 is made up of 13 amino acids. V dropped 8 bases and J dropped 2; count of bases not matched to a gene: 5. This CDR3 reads CAISGTEQETQYF. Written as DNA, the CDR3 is TGTGCCATCTCGGGGACAGAACAAGAGACCCAGTACTTC.

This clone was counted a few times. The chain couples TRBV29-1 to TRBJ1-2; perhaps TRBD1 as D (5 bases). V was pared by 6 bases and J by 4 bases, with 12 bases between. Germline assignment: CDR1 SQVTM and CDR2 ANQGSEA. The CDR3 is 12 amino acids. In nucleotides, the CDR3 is TGCAGCGTACTCAGGGAAGGCTATGGCTACACCTTC. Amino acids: CSVLREGYGYTF.

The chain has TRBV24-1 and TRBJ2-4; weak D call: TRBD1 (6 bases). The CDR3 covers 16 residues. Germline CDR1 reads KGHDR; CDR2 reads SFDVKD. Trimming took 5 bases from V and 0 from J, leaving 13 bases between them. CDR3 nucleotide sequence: TGTGCCACCAGTGCTACGCAGGGGAGAGCCAAAAACATTCAGTACTTC. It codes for CATSATQGRAKNIQYF.

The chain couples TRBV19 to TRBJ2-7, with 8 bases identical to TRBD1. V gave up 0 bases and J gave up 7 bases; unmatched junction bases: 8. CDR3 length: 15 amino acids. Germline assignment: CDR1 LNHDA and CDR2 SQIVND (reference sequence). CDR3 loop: CASSIDPGQAREQYF. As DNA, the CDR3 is TGTGCCAGTAGTATAGATCCGGGACAGGCGCGGGAGCAGTACTTC.

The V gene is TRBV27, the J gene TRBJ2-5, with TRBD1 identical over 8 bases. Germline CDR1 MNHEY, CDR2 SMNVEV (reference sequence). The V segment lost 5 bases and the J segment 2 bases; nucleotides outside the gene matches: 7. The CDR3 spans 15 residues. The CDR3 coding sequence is TGTGCCAGCAGTCGCAGGGGGCAGGGTCAAGAGACCCAGTACTTC. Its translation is CASSRRGQGQETQYF.

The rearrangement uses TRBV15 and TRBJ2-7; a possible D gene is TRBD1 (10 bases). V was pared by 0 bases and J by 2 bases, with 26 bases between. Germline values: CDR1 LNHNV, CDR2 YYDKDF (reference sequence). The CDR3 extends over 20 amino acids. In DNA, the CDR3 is TGTGCCACCAGCAGAGATGTTAGGGGACAGGGGAGCGGGAGGACCTACGAGCAGTACTTC. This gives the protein CATSRDVRGQGSGRTYEQYF.

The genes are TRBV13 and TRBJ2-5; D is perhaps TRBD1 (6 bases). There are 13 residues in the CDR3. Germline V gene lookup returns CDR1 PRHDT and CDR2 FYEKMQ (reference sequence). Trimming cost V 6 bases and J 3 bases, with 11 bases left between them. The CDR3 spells CASSDRSKETQYF. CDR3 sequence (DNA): TGTGCCAGCAGTGACAGGAGTAAAGAGACCCAGTACTTC.

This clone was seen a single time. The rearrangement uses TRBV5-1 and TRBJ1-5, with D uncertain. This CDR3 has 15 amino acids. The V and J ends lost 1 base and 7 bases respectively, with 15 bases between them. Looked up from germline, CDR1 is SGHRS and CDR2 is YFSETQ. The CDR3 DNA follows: TGCGCCAGCAGCTTGTCTCCCGCCGCAGGCCAGCCCCAGCATTTT. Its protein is CASSLSPAAGQPQHF.

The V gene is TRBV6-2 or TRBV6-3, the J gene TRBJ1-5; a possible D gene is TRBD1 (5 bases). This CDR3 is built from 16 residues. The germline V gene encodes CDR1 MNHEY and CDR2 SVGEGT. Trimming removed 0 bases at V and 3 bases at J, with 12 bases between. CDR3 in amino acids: CASSYSDWGVNQPQHF. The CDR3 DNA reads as TGTGCCAGCAGTTACTCGGATTGGGGGGTCAATCAGCCCCAGCATTTT.

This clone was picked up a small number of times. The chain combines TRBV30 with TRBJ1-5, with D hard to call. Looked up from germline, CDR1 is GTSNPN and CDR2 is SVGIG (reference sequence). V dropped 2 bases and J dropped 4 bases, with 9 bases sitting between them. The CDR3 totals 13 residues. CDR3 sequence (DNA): TGTGCCTGGAGTTCGGGTCCGAATCAGCCCCAGCATTTT. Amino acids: CAWSSGPNQPQHF.

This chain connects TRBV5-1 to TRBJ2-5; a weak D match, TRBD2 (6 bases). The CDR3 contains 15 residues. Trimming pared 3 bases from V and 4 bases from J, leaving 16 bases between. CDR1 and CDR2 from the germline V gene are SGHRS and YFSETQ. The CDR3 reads CASSSIAETRETQYF. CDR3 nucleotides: TGCGCCAGCAGCTCCATAGCGGAGACCAGAGAGACCCAGTACTTC.

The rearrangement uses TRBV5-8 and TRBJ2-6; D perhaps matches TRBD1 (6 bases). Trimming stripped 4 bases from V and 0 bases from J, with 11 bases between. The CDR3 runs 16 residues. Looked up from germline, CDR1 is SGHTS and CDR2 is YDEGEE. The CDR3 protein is CASSIGTNSGANVLTF. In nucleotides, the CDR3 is TGTGCCAGCAGCATAGGGACAAACTCTGGGGCCAACGTCCTGACTTTC.

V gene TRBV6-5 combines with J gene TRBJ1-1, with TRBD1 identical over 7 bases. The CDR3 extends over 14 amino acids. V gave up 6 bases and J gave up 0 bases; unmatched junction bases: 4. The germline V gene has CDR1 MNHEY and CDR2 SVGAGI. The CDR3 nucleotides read TGTGCCAGCAGACCAGGGGGGATGAACACTGAAGCTTTCTTT. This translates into CASRPGGMNTEAFF.

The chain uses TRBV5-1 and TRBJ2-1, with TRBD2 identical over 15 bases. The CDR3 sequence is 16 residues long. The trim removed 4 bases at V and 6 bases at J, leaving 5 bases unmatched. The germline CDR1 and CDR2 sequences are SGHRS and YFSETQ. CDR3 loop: CASSKGTSGGPNEQFF. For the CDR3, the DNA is TGCGCCAGCAGCAAAGGGACTAGCGGGGGGCCCAATGAGCAGTTCTTC.

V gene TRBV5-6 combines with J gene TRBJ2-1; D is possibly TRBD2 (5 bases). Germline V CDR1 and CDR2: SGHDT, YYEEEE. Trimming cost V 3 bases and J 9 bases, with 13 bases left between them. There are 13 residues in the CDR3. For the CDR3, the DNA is TGTGCCAGCAGCTCCAGCGGAGTGGCTGAGCAGTTCTTC. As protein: CASSSSGVAEQFF.

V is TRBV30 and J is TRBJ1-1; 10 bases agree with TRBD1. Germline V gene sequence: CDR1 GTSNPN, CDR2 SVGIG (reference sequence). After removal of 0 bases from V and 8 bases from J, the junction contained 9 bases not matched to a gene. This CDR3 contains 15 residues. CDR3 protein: CAWSVPDRGLVEAFF. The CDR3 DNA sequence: TGTGCCTGGAGTGTGCCGGACAGGGGGTTAGTAGAAGCTTTCTTT.

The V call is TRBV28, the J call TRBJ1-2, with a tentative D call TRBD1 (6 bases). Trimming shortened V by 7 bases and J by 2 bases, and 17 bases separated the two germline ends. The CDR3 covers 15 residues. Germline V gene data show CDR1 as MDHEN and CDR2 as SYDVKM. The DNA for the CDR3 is TGTGCCAGCATACGCGGGGGCTTGAGAAACTATGGCTACACCTTC. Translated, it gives CASIRGGLRNYGYTF.

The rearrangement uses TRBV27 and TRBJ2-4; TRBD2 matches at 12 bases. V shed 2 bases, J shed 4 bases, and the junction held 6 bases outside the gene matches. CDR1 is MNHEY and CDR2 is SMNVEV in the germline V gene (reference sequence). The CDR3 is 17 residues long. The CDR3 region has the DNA TGTGCCAGCAGTTTAAGACTAGCGGGAGCCTTAAAAAACATTCAGTACTTC. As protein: CASSLRLAGALKNIQYF.

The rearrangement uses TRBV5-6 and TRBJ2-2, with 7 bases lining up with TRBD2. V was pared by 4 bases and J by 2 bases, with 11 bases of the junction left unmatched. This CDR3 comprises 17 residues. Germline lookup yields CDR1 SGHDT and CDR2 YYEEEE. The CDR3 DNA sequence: TGTGCCAGCAGCCCGGAGGCCGGGACTATAAACACCGGGGAGCTGTTTTTT. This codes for CASSPEAGTINTGELFF. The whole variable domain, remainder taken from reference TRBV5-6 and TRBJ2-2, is DAGVTQSPTHLIKTRGQQVTLRCSPKSGHDTVSWYQQALGQGPQFIFQYYEEEERQRGNFPDRFSGHQFPNYSSELNVNALLLGDSALYLCASSPEAGTINTGELFFGEGSRLTVL.